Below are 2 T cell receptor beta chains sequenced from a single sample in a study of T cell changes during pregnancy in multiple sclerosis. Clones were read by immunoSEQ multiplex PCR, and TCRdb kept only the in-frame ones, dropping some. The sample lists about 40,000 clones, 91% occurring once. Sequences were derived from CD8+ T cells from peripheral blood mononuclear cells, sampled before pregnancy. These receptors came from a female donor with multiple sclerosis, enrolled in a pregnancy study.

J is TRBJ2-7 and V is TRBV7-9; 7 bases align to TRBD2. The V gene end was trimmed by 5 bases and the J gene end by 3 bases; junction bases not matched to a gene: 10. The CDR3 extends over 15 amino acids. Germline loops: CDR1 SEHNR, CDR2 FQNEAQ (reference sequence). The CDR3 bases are TGTGCCAGCAGCAACTGGGGGGGAGTAGGCTACGAGCAGTACTTC. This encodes CASSNWGGVGYEQYF.

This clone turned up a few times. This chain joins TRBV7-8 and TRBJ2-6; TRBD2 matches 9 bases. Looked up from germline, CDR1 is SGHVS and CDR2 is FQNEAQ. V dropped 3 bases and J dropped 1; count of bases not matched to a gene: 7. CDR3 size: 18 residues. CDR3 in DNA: TGTGCCAGCAGCTTTGGACTAGCGATTCGTTCTGGGGCCAACGTCCTGACTTTC. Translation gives CASSFGLAIRSGANVLTF.